This is a list of T cell receptor beta chains from one sample in a study of cytomegalovirus exposure and HLA in healthy donors. Assay used: immunoSEQ multiplex PCR; TCRdb lists only in-frame clones, some missing. The sample yields approximately 180,000 clones, around 80% seen once. The sample taken for sequencing was PBMCs. These receptors all stem from a woman in her forties or fifties in good health and CMV-seropositive. Both conserved end residues are part of each CDR3. The order of the fields is CDR3 length, V gene, J gene, clone size, D gene, CDR3 protein, CDR3 DNA. A D gene is named only where the DNA matches it firmly. Only part of the rows carry a size: once, few, many, or a class if the clone is expanded.

>17|TRBV5-4|TRBJ1-2|few|TRBD1
CASSGGTGRGFNYGYTF
TGTGCCAGCAGCGGCGGGACAGGCCGAGGGTTTAACTATGGCTACACCTTC
>15|TRBV9|TRBJ1-3|.|TRBD1
CASSVARTGGNTIYF
TGTGCCAGCAGCGTAGCGAGGACAGGAGGAAACACCATATATTTT
>15|TRBV5-4|TRBJ2-3|.|.
CASSKDTERTDTQYF
TGTGCCAGCAGCAAGGACACCGAGAGGACAGATACGCAGTATTTT
>15|TRBV11-2|TRBJ2-7|.|.
CASSLELTSNYEQYF
TGTGCCAGCAGCTTAGAGCTCACTAGCAACTACGAGCAGTACTTC
>16|TRBV28|TRBJ1-5|.|.
CASSRPDGGPNQPQHF
TGTGCCAGCAGTAGGCCTGATGGAGGACCCAATCAGCCCCAGCATTTT
>14|TRBV10-2|TRBJ2-7|once|TRBD1
CASSRDRGRYEQYF
TGCGCCAGCAGTCGCGACAGGGGGCGGTACGAGCAGTACTTC
>14|TRBV9|TRBJ2-5|.|TRBD1
CASSVAGGDETQYF
TGTGCCAGCAGCGTAGCAGGGGGCGATGAGACCCAGTACTTC
>15|TRBV11-3|TRBJ2-1|.|TRBD1
CASSAGGTGHHEQFF
TGTGCCAGCAGCGCAGGGGGGACAGGGCACCATGAGCAGTTCTTC
>16|TRBV19|TRBJ1-5|few|TRBD1
CASSLARTGVGQPQHF
TGTGCCAGTAGTTTAGCTAGGACAGGGGTAGGTCAGCCCCAGCATTTT
>14|TRBV5-6|TRBJ2-3|.|TRBD1
CASSIQGGTDTQYF
TGTGCCAGCAGCATTCAGGGGGGCACAGATACGCAGTATTTT
>16|TRBV11-1|TRBJ2-1|.|.
CASRAKGPGSYNEQFF
TGTGCCAGCAGGGCCAAGGGGCCAGGTTCCTACAATGAGCAGTTCTTC
>13|TRBV6-1|TRBJ2-7|.|.
CASSEVYSYEQYF
TGTGCCAGCAGTGAAGTATACTCCTACGAGCAGTACTTC
>14|TRBV5-8|TRBJ1-5|.|.
CASSPYGGRQPQHF
TGTGCCAGCAGCCCCTACGGGGGACGACAGCCCCAGCATTTT
>14|TRBV7-9|TRBJ2-1|few|TRBD1
CASRPGTGYNEQFF
TGTGCCAGCAGACCCGGGACAGGGTACAATGAGCAGTTCTTC
>15|TRBV6-5|TRBJ1-2|.|TRBD1
CASSYRTGDGYGYTF
TGTGCCAGCAGTTACAGAACAGGGGATGGTTATGGCTACACCTTC
>16|TRBV7-6|TRBJ2-2|.|.
CASSPRLIQNTGELFF
TGTGCCAGCAGCCCTAGACTAATCCAGAACACCGGGGAGCTGTTTTTT
>13|TRBV30|TRBJ1-2|.|TRBD1
CAWQTGGNYGYTF
TGTGCCTGGCAGACAGGGGGTAACTATGGCTACACCTTC
>13|TRBV2|TRBJ2-1|.|.
CASNGGGHSKQFF
TGTGCCAGCAATGGGGGGGGCCATTCGAAGCAGTTCTTC
>16|TRBV5-1|TRBJ1-6|once|.
CASSLGQPSEGSPLHF
TGCGCCAGCAGCTTGGGACAGCCCTCGGAAGGGTCACCCCTCCACTTT
>14|TRBV7-3|TRBJ2-3|.|.
CASSRGASTDTQYF
TGTGCCAGCAGCAGAGGCGCCTCCACAGATACGCAGTATTTT
>13|TRBV4-1|TRBJ1-3|.|.
CASRTASGNTIYF
TGCGCCAGCAGAACAGCCTCTGGAAACACCATATATTTT
>15|TRBV9|TRBJ2-3|.|.
CASSPRGTNTDTQYF
TGTGCCAGCAGCCCGAGGGGGACAAACACAGATACGCAGTATTTT
>15|TRBV6-5|TRBJ1-5|.|.
CASSLTTESNQPQHF
TGTGCCAGCAGCCTAACAACAGAGAGCAATCAGCCCCAGCATTTT
>16|TRBV2|TRBJ2-3|.|.
CASTIPRGGSTDTQYF
TGTGCCAGCACAATCCCGAGGGGGGGGAGCACAGATACGCAGTATTTT
>12|TRBV6-5|TRBJ2-7|few|.
CANPSRGYEQYF
TGTGCCAACCCAAGTAGGGGCTACGAGCAGTACTTC
>16|TRBV30|TRBJ1-1|.|.
CAWSVQYGERNTEAFF
TGTGCCTGGAGTGTACAATACGGGGAGAGGAACACTGAAGCTTTCTTT
>15|TRBV9|TRBJ1-1|.|.
CASSPEGGHHTEAFF
TGTGCCAGCAGCCCTGAGGGGGGGCATCACACTGAAGCTTTCTTT
>15|TRBV30|TRBJ2-3|few|TRBD2
CAWSVGGGRSDTQYF
TGTGCCTGGAGTGTTGGCGGGGGGAGGTCAGATACGCAGTATTTT
>16|TRBV5-8|TRBJ1-1|.|TRBD1
CASSLATGGWSTEAFF
TGTGCCAGCAGCTTGGCAACAGGGGGCTGGAGTACTGAAGCTTTCTTT
>15|TRBV28|TRBJ2-1|.|TRBD1
CASNIWTGSYNEQFF
TGTGCCAGCAATATATGGACAGGGTCCTACAATGAGCAGTTCTTC
>13|TRBV14|TRBJ1-2|.|TRBD1
CASSRNRGGGYTF
TGTGCCAGCAGCCGGAACAGGGGCGGTGGCTACACCTTC
>17|TRBV7-3|TRBJ2-2|few|.
CASSLPAGRRDTGELFF
TGTGCCAGCAGCTTACCGGCAGGGCGAAGGGACACCGGGGAGCTGTTTTTT
>14|TRBV6-1|TRBJ2-3|.|TRBD1
CASSPRGPTDTQYF
TGTGCCAGCAGTCCCAGGGGGCCCACAGATACGCAGTATTTT
>14|TRBV6-5|TRBJ2-2|.|TRBD1
CASSTPGQGGELFF
TGTGCCAGCAGTACTCCGGGACAGGGCGGGGAGCTGTTTTTT
>14|TRBV7-2|TRBJ2-1|.|TRBD2
CASSWTSVYNEQFF
TGTGCCAGCAGCTGGACTAGCGTATACAATGAGCAGTTCTTC
>13|TRBV29-1|TRBJ1-1|.|TRBD1
CSSTGQGYGEAFF
TGCAGCAGCACGGGACAGGGGTACGGTGAAGCTTTCTTT
>14|TRBV5-8|TRBJ1-2|.|TRBD1
CASSRQGGNYGYTF
TGTGCCAGCAGCCGACAGGGTGGGAACTATGGCTACACCTTC
>15|TRBV23-1|TRBJ1-2|.|.
CASSQGEGTNYGYTF
TGCGCCAGCAGTCAAGGAGAGGGCACTAACTATGGCTACACCTTC
>15|TRBV18|TRBJ1-1|.|.
CASSPSGRGNTEAFF
TGTGCCAGCTCACCATCAGGGCGAGGGAACACTGAAGCTTTCTTT
>16|TRBV4-2|TRBJ2-1|once|TRBD2
CASSHRSSGGGNEQFF
TGTGCCAGCAGCCACCGATCTAGCGGGGGGGGAAATGAGCAGTTCTTC
>17|TRBV9|TRBJ1-3|.|.
CASSVGIGANSGNTIYF
TGTGCCAGCAGCGTAGGAATCGGAGCAAACTCTGGAAACACCATATATTTT
>13|TRBV6-5|TRBJ2-5|few|TRBD1
CASGGQGLETQYF
TGTGCCAGCGGTGGACAGGGGTTAGAGACCCAGTACTTC
>16|TRBV19|TRBJ1-5|.|TRBD1
CASGPTGGGGNQPQHF
TGTGCCAGTGGTCCCACAGGGGGCGGTGGCAATCAGCCCCAGCATTTT
>13|TRBV7-2|TRBJ1-3|.|TRBD1
CASSRDRGLRWNF
TGTGCCAGCAGCCGGGACAGGGGCCTCCGGTGGAATTTT
>15|TRBV5-5|TRBJ1-3|.|TRBD1
CASSFDRGSGNTIYF
TGTGCCAGCAGCTTTGACAGGGGGAGTGGAAACACCATATATTTT
>13|TRBV6-6|TRBJ1-5|.|.
CASSQWRNQPQHF
TGTGCCAGCAGCCAGTGGAGGAATCAGCCCCAGCATTTT
>19|TRBV5-7|TRBJ2-5|.|TRBD2
CASSFQTSGGASGSETQYF
TGTGCCAGCAGCTTTCAGACTAGCGGGGGGGCCTCGGGTAGCGAGACCCAGTACTTC